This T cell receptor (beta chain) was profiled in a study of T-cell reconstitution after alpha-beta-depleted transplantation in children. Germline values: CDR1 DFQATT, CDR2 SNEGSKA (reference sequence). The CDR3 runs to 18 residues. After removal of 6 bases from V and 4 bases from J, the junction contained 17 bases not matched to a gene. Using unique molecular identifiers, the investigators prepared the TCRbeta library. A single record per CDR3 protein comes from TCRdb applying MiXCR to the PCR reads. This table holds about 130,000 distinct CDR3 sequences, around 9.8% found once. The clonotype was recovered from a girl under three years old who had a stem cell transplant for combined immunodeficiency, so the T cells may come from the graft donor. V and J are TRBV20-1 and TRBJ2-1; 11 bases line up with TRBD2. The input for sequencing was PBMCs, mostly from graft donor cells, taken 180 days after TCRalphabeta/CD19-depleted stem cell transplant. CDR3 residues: CSAWGASGRKVGYNEQFF. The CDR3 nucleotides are TGCAGTGCCTGGGGGGCTAGCGGGAGGAAAGTGGGATACAATGAGCAGTTCTTC.